These T cell receptor beta chains were read from a single sample in a study of T cell responses to AZD1222 COVID-19 vaccine. Using immunoSEQ multiplex PCR, the repertoire was profiled, and TCRdb retains in-frame clones only, with some absent. The repertoire holds 70,000 or so clones, with approximately 88% as singletons. The specimen was peripheral blood, collected on day 0 of AZD1222 vaccination. The receptor set was obtained from an adult in good health. The CDR3 runs from the conserved cysteine through the conserved F or W. A D gene is named only where the DNA matches it firmly.

D	V	J	CDR3
TRBD2	TRBV6-5	TRBJ2-3	CASSSSGGAGNTQYF
.	TRBV28	TRBJ1-3	CASMGGSSGNTIYF
.	TRBV12-3/TRBV12-4	TRBJ2-2	CASSLQGTGELFF
.	TRBV9	TRBJ1-1	CASSAGQSMNTEAFF
TRBD1	TRBV12-5	TRBJ2-5	CASGNHGTGPQETQYF
.	TRBV18	TRBJ2-3	CASSPKRTSTDTQYF
TRBD1	TRBV6-5	TRBJ2-3	CASSYLPGQGTDTQYF
.	TRBV5-1	TRBJ2-5	CASSPVGTQETQYF
.	TRBV20-1	TRBJ1-1	CSARGSTEAFF
TRBD1	TRBV27	TRBJ1-1	CASGHLTGLGTEAFF
.	TRBV28	TRBJ1-5	CATLWGVNSNQPQHF
TRBD1	TRBV6-5	TRBJ1-1	CASSKGTGGNTEAFF
.	TRBV28	TRBJ1-2	CASSSTGTLFGYTF
.	TRBV7-2	TRBJ1-2	CASPLFYGYTF
.	TRBV19	TRBJ1-5	CASSIVRVSGNQPQHF
TRBD1	TRBV19	TRBJ2-7	CASRPGQGINEQYF
.	TRBV10-1	TRBJ2-7	CASSEGRLYEQYF
TRBD1	TRBV19	TRBJ2-7	CASSKGQAEQYF
.	TRBV15	TRBJ2-5	CATSRDRETQYF
TRBD2	TRBV27	TRBJ2-1	CASSPKASGGRYNEQFF